A selection of T cell receptor beta chains follows, all from one sample in a study of siplizumab effects on memory and regulatory T cells. Using immunoSEQ multiplex PCR, the repertoire was profiled, and TCRdb retains in-frame clones only, with some absent. The sample carries 50,000 to 55,000 clones, around 97% recorded once. The sequencing sample was made of naive CD4+ T cells sorted from blood. Receptors originate from a human donor in good health. CDR3s include the opening cysteine and the closing phenylalanine or tryptophan. The D gene is left open where the match is weak.

>TRBD1|TRBV5-1|TRBJ1-5
CASSEGQANQPQHF
>NA|TRBV7-9|TRBJ1-1
CASSLGLRGAHTEAFF
>TRBD2|TRBV28|TRBJ2-1
CASSLGGLAVYNEQFF
>NA|TRBV19|TRBJ2-6
CASSMSDRGGANVLTF
>NA|TRBV5-1|TRBJ1-5
CASSLEGDSNQPQHF
>NA|TRBV25-1|TRBJ2-3
CASSELGPGGTDTQYF
>NA|TRBV5-5|TRBJ2-3
CASSAGTSDTQYF
>TRBD1|TRBV7-9|NA
CASSPTTGRSSYEQYF
>TRBD1|TRBV30|TRBJ1-5
CAGSGGQQPQHF
>NA|TRBV10-3|TRBJ1-4
CAISERIPNEKLFF
>NA|TRBV28|TRBJ2-1
CASRAQGNEQFF
>NA|TRBV28|TRBJ1-2
CASSLDFRGYTF
>NA|TRBV19|TRBJ1-5
CASSMLGGGQPQHF
>NA|TRBV19|TRBJ2-6
CASSYGGANVLTF
>NA|TRBV7-2|TRBJ2-7
CASSGQRDPRREQYF
>NA|TRBV18|TRBJ2-3
CASSPGGTDTQYF
>TRBD2|TRBV5-1|TRBJ2-1
CASSLTSGNNEQFF
>TRBD1|TRBV7-3|TRBJ1-3
CASSLTGGGERSGNTIYF
>TRBD1|TRBV7-9|TRBJ2-3
CASSFRDRGVPDTQYF
>TRBD2|TRBV11-3|TRBJ2-1
CASYQSGRAEGNEQFF
>TRBD1|TRBV5-1|TRBJ2-2
CASSPRQGSTGELFF
>NA|TRBV19|TRBJ1-1
CASSYGYTEAFF
>NA|TRBV4-1|TRBJ1-4
CASSQLARVEKLFF
>NA|TRBV4-1|TRBJ2-3
CASSQNQGNTQYF
>TRBD1|TRBV9|TRBJ2-7
CASSVGGTGPYEQYF
>NA|TRBV7-2|TRBJ1-5
CASSLDRNQPQHF
>TRBD2|TRBV2|TRBJ2-1
CASSPTLTSGEQFF
>NA|TRBV28|TRBJ2-7
CASRLSGASGRGRF
>NA|TRBV10-3|TRBJ2-2
CAISDDANTGELFF
>TRBD1|TRBV5-1|TRBJ1-4
CASSARGQGRITNEKLFF
>NA|TRBV5-1|TRBJ2-3
CASSLGPADTQYF
>NA|TRBV27|TRBJ2-1
CASSLSSGLSYNEQFF
>NA|TRBV7-2|TRBJ2-7
CASSRTTYEQYF
>NA|TRBV19|TRBJ1-2
CASSIESGYGYTF
>NA|TRBV7-9|TRBJ1-4
CASSETTGSTNEKLFF
>TRBD2|TRBV7-3|TRBJ2-2
CASSSLAAGELFF
>TRBD1|TRBV5-4|TRBJ2-1
CASSSPTGGDSYNEQFF
>TRBD2|TRBV5-1|TRBJ2-1
CASSTGTSGNYNEQFF
>NA|TRBV6-1|TRBJ2-3
CASTNAKIRADTQYF
>NA|TRBV4-3|TRBJ1-1
CASSRPPEGEAFF
>NA|TRBV30|TRBJ2-1
CAWSVLGPREQFF
>NA|TRBV15|TRBJ2-3
CATSRVSGASTDTQYF
>NA|TRBV19|TRBJ1-1
CASSIGHYNTEAFF
>NA|TRBV19|TRBJ2-1
CASSQYPGNKGFYEQFF
>NA|TRBV19|TRBJ1-5
CASSMGGNSNQPQHF
>NA|TRBV7-2|TRBJ1-2
CASSLAINYGYTF
>NA|TRBV6-6|TRBJ2-2
CASRKRHLNTGELFF
>TRBD2|TRBV19|TRBJ2-7
CASSIGGAYEQYF
>NA|TRBV7-3|TRBJ2-2
CASSLGGPNTGELFF
>TRBD2|TRBV4-3|TRBJ2-3
CASSQGLAGGRNTDTQYF
>TRBD1|TRBV6-5|TRBJ2-7
CASRDPGQGSYEQYF